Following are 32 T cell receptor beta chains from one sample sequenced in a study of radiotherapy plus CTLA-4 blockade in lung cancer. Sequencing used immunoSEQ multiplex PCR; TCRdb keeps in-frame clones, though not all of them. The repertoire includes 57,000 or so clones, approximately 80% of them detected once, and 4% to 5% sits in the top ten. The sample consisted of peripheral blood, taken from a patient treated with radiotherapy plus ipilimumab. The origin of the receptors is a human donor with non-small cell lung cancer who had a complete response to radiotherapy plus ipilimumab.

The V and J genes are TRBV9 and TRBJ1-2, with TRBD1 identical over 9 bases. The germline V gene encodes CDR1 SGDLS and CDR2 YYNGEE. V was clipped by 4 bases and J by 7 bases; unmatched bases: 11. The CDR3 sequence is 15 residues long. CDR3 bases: TGTGCCAGCAGCCTAAAACCGGGACAGGGACGTGGCTACACCTTC. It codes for CASSLKPGQGRGYTF.

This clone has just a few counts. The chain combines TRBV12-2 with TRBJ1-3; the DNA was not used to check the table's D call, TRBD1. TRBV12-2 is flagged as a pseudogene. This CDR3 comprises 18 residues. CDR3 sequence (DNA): TGTGCAAGTCGCTTAGACTACAGGGGGCGGAAGTCTGGAAACACCATATATTTT. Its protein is CASRLDYRGRKSGNTIYF.

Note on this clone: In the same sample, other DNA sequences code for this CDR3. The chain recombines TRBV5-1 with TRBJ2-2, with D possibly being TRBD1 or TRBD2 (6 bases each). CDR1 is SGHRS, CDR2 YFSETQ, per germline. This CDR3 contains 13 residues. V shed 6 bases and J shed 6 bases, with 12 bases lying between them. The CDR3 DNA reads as TGCGCCAGCAACGGGGGCAAGGCCGGGGAGCTGTTTTTT. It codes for CASNGGKAGELFF.

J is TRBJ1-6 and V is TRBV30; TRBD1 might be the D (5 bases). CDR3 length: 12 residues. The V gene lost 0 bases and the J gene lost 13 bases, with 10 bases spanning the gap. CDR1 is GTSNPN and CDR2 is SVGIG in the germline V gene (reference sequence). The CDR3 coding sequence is TGTGCCTGGAGTGTACCCGGGACGCCCCTCCACTTT. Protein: CAWSVPGTPLHF.

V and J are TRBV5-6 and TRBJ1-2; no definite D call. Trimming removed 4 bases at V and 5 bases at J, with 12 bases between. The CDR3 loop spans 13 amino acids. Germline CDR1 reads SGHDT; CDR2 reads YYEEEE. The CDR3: CASSPRDGYGYTF. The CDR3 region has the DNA TGTGCCAGCAGCCCCCGGGATGGATATGGCTACACCTTC.

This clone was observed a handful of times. CDR3 nucleotides: TGTGCCAGCAGCTCACAAGGGGACCGTAATGAAAAACTGTTTTTT. Translation gives CASSSQGDRNEKLFF. The chain joins TRBV5-8 to TRBJ1-4; D may be TRBD1 (5 bases). Trimming removed 3 bases from V and 4 bases from J, with 13 bases in between. The length of the CDR3 is 15 residues. Germline-derived CDR1 and CDR2 are SGHTS and YDEGEE.

In DNA, the CDR3 is TGTGCCAGCAGCAAGAGCTACGGACTAGCGGGAGTCGGAAATGAGCAGTTCTTC. Residues: CASSKSYGLAGVGNEQFF. The chain recombines TRBV11-3 with TRBJ2-1; 13 bases fit TRBD2. Germline CDR1 reads SGHNT; CDR2 reads YENEEA. The V gene end was trimmed by 5 bases and the J gene end by 7 bases; junction bases not matched to a gene: 14. The CDR3 length is 18 residues.

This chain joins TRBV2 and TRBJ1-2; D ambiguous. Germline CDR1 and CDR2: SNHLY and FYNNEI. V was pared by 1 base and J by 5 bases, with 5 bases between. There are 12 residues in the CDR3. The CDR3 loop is CASSEGQYGYTF. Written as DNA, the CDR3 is TGTGCCAGCAGTGAAGGCCAGTATGGCTACACCTTC.

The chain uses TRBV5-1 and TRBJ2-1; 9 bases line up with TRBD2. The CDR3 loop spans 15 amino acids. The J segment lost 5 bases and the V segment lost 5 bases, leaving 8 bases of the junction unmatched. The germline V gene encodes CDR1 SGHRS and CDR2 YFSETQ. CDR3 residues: CASSLGTSRDNEQFF. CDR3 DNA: TGCGCCAGCAGTCTCGGGACTAGCAGGGACAATGAGCAGTTCTTC.

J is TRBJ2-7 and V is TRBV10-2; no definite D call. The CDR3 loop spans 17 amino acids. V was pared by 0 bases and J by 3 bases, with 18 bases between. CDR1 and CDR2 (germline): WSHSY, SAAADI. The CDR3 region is CASSESTRLMFFYEQYV. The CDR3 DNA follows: TGCGCCAGCAGTGAGTCGACTCGGCTCATGTTCTTCTACGAGCAGTACGTC.

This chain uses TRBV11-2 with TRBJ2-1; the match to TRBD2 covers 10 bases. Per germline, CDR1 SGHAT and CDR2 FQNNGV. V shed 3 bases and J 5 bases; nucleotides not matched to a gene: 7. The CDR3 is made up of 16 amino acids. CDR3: CASSFPGLALNNEQFF. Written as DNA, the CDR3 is TGTGCCAGCAGCTTTCCGGGACTAGCGCTCAACAATGAGCAGTTCTTC.

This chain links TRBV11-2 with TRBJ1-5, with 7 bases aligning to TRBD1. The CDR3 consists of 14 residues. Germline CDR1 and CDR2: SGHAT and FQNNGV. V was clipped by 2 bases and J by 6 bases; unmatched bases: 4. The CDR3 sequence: CASSLRGRSQPQHF. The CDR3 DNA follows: TGTGCCAGCAGCTTAAGGGGGCGAAGTCAGCCCCAGCATTTT.

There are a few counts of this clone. Written as DNA, the CDR3 is TGTGCCAGCAGCTTAGCAGGGAATCGTGAGGAGGGCTTCTTT. Translation gives CASSLAGNREEGFF. This sequence joins TRBV7-9 and TRBJ1-1; D not certain. Trimming left V 0 bases short and J 14 bases short, with 19 bases between. This CDR3 contains 14 residues. Per the germline V gene, CDR1 is SEHNR and CDR2 is FQNEAQ (reference sequence).

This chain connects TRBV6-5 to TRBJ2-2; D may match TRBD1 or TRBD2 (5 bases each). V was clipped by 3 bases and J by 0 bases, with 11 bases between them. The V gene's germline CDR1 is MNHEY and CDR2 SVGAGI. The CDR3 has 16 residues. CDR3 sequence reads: CASSYGTTSNTGELFF. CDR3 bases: TGTGCCAGCAGTTATGGGACCACCTCGAACACCGGGGAGCTGTTTTTT.

CDR3 DNA sequence: TGTGCCAGCAGCTTCAGGGGCAACTATGGCTACACCTTC. Translating gives CASSFRGNYGYTF. The chain joins TRBV6-1 to TRBJ1-2; D may be TRBD1 (6 bases). Germline loops: CDR1 MNHNS, CDR2 SASEGT. V was pared by 6 bases and J by 2 bases, with 10 bases between. There are 13 residues in the CDR3.

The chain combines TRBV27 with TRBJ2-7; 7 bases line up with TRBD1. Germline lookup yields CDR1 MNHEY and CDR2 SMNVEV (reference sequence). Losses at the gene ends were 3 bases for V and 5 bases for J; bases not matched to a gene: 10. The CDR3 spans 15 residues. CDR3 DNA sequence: TGTGCCAGCAGTTTTGAGGTAGGGGGCCTGAACGAGCAGTACTTC. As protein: CASSFEVGGLNEQYF.

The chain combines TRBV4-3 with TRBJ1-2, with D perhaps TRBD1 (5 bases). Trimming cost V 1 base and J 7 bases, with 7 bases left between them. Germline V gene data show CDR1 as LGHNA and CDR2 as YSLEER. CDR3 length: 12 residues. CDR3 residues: CASSQVQGGYTF. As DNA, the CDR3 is TGCGCCAGCAGCCAAGTTCAGGGTGGCTACACCTTC.

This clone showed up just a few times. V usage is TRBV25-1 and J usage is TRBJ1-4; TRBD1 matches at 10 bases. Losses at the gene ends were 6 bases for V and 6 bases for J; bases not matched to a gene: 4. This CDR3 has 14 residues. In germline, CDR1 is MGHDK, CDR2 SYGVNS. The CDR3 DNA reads TGTGCCAGCAGGACAGGGGGCGGTTATGAAAAACTGTTTTTT. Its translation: CASRTGGGYEKLFF.

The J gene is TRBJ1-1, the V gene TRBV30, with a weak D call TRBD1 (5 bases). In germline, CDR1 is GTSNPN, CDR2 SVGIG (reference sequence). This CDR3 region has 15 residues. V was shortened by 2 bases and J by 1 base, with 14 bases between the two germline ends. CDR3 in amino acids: CAWSRKGLENTEAFF. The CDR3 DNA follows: TGTGCCTGGAGTCGAAAGGGGCTGGAGAACACTGAAGCTTTCTTT.

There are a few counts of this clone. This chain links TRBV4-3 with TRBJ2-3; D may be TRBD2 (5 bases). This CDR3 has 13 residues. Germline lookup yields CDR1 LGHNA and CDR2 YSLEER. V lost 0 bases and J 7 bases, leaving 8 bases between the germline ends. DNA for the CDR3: TGCGCCAGCAGCCAAGATCGGGGAAATACGCAGTATTTT. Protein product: CASSQDRGNTQYF.

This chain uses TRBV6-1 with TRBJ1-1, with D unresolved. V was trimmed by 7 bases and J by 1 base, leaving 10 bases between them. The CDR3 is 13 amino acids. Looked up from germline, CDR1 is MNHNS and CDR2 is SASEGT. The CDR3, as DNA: TGTGCCAGCATACCGACCGAGAACACTGAAGCTTTCTTT. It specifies CASIPTENTEAFF.

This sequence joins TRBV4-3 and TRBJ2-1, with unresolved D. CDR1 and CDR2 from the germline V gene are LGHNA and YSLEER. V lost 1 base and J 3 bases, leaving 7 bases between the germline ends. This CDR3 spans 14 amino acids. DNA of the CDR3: TGCGCCAGCAGCCAAGGGAGTATCTACAATGAGCAGTTCTTC. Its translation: CASSQGSIYNEQFF.

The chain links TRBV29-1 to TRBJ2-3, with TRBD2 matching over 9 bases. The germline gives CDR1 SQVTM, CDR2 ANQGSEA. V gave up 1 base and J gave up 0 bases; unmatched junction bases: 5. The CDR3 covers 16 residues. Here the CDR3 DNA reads TGCAGCGTTGAAGGGGCTAGCGGGGAAAGCACAGATACGCAGTATTTT. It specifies CSVEGASGESTDTQYF.

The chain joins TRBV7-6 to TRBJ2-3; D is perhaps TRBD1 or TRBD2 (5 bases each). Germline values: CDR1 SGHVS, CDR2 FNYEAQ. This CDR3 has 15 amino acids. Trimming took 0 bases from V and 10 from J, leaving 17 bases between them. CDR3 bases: TGTGCCAGCAGCTTAGCCGGATGGGACCGACGTTCGCAGTATTTT. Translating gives CASSLAGWDRRSQYF. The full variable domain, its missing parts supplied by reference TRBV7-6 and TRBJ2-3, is GAGVSQSPRYKVTKRGQDVALRCDPISGHVSLYWYRQALGQGPEFLTYFNYEAQQDKSGLPNDRFSAERPEGSISTLTIQRTEQRDSAMYRCASSLAGWDRRSQYFGPGTRLTVL.

In DNA, the CDR3 is TGTGCCAGCAGCCAAGAAGGCGGGAGGGCCAGAGATACGCAGTATTTT. This translates into CASSQEGGRARDTQYF. V gene TRBV14 combines with J gene TRBJ2-3; 9 nucleotides line up with TRBD2. The V gene end was trimmed by 0 bases and the J gene end by 5 bases; junction bases not matched to a gene: 6. This CDR3 is built from 16 residues. Germline V gene sequence: CDR1 SGHDN, CDR2 FVKESK.

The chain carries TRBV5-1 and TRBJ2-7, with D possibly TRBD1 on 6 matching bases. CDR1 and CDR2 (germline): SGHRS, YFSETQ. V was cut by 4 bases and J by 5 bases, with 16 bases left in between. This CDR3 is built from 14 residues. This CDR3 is CASSGSGTRDEQYF. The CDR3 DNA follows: TGCGCCAGCAGCGGTTCCGGGACAAGGGACGAGCAGTACTTC.

CDR3 coding DNA: TGTGCCAGCTCAGTGGGACAGGGGAACACTGAAGCTTTCTTT. Translation gives CASSVGQGNTEAFF. The chain uses TRBV18 and TRBJ1-1; 9 bases align to TRBD1. From germline, CDR1 is KGHSH and CDR2 LQKENI. This CDR3 contains 14 residues. The V gene end was trimmed by 5 bases and the J gene end by 1 base; junction bases not matched to a gene: 2. The variable domain in full, completed from reference TRBV18 and TRBJ1-1, reads NAGVMQNPRHLVRRRGQEARLRCSPMKGHSHVYWYRQLPEEGLKFMVYLQKENIIDESGMPKERFSAEFPKEGPSILRIQQVVRGDSAAYFCASSVGQGNTEAFFGQGTRLTVV.

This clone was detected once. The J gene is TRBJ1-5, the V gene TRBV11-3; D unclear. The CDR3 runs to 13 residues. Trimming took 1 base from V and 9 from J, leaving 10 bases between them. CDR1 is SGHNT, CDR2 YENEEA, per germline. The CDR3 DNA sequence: TGTGCCAGCAGCTTAGGCGGCTTGGGGCCCCAGCATTTT. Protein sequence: CASSLGGLGPQHF.

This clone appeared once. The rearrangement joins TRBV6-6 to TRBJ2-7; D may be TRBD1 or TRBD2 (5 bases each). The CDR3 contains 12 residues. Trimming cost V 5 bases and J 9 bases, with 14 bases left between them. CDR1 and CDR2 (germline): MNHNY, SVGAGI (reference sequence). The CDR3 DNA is TGTGCCAGCAGTAACCCCCTTGGGGGGCAGTACGTC. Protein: CASSNPLGGQYV.

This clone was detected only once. The CDR3 nucleotides read TGTGCCAGCAGCCTAGAGGGCTCCCATGAGCAGTTCTTC. It codes for CASSLEGSHEQFF. The chain employs TRBV2 and TRBJ2-1, with a possible D match to TRBD2 (5 bases). This CDR3 has 13 amino acids. The V end was cut by 6 bases, the J end by 8 bases, with 14 bases between. Germline V gives CDR1 SNHLY, CDR2 FYNNEI.

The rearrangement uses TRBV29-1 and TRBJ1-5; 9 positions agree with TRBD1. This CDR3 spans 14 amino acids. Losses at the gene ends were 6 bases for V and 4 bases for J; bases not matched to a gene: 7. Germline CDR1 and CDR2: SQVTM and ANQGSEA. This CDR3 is CSVKNRGPNQPQHF. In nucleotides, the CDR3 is TGCAGCGTCAAAAACAGGGGGCCGAATCAGCCCCAGCATTTT.

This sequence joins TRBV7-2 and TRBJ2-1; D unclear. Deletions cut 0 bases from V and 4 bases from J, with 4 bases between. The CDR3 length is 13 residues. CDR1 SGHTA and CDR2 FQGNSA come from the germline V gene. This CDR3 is CASSLAVYNEQFF. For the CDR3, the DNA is TGTGCCAGCAGCTTAGCGGTATACAATGAGCAGTTCTTC.